The present TCR beta chain was sequenced within a study of blood T cell repertoires in COVID-19. This clone was detected only once. Here immunoSEQ multiplex PCR was the method, and the copy in TCRdb shows in-frame clones only, minus some. This table has around 260,000 clones, 86% appearing once. V lost 8 bases to trimming and J lost 9 bases; unmatched junction nucleotides: 14. From germline, CDR1 is MDHEN and CDR2 SYDVKM. There are 14 residues in the CDR3. The genes are TRBV28 and TRBJ2-5, with TRBD1 matching 8 bases. This clonotype originated in a man younger than 35 with active or convalescent COVID-19. The sample comprised peripheral blood. CDR3 DNA sequence: TGTGCCAGCCGAACTCGGACGGGACAGGAGGCCCAGTACTTC. This encodes CASRTRTGQEAQYF.